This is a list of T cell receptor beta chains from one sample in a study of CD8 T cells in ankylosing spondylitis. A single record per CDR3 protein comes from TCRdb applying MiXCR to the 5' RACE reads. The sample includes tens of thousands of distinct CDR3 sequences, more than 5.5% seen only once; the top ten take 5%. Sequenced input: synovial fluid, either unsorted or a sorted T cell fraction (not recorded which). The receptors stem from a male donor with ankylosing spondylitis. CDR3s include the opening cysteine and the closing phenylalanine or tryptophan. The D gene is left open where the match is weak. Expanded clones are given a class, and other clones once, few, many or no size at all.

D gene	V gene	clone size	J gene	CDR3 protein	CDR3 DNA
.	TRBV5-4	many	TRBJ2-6	CASSFQSGANVLTF	TGTGCCAGCAGCTTCCAATCTGGGGCCAACGTCCTGACTTTC
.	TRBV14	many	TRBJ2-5	CASSQIRTGQETQYF	TGTGCCAGCAGCCAAATTCGGACGGGACAAGAGACCCAGTACTTC
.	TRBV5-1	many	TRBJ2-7	CASSLDGSYEQYF	TGCGCCAGCAGCTTGGATGGCTCCTACGAGCAGTACTTC
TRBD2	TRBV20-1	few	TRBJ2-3	CSARRLAGGLPDTQYF	TGCAGTGCCCGGAGACTAGCGGGAGGCCTACCAGATACGCAGTATTTT
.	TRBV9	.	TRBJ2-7	CASSERPVAYEQYF	TGTGCCAGCAGCGAACGACCTGTTGCCTACGAGCAGTACTTC
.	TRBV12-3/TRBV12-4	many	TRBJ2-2	CASSLLREGGNTGELFF	TGTGCCAGCAGTTTATTGCGGGAAGGTGGGAACACCGGGGAGCTGTTTTTT
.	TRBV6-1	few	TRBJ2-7	CASSDRGYEQYF	TGTGCCAGCAGTGACAGGGGATACGAGCAGTACTTC
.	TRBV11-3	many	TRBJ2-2	CASKGQTNTGELFF	TGTGCCAGCAAAGGACAGACGAACACCGGGGAGCTGTTTTTT
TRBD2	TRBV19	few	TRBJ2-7	CASNSGRGSYEQYF	TGTGCCAGTAACAGCGGGAGAGGGTCCTACGAGCAGTACTTC
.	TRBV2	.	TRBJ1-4	CASHRLTSSNEKLFF	TGTGCCAGCCACCGGTTAACATCCTCTAATGAAAAACTGTTTTTT
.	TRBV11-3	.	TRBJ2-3	CASSLGESADTQYF	TGTGCCAGCAGCTTAGGAGAAAGCGCAGATACGCAGTATTTT
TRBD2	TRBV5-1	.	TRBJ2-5	CASSLGLAGVKETQYF	TGCGCCAGCAGCTTGGGACTAGCGGGAGTCAAAGAGACCCAGTACTTC
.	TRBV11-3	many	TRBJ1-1	CASSLDGQPNTEAFF	TGTGCCAGCAGCTTAGACGGACAGCCGAACACTGAAGCTTTCTTT
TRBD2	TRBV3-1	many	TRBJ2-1	CASSPKTSGSFDEQFF	TGTGCCAGCAGCCCCAAGACTAGCGGGAGTTTCGATGAGCAGTTCTTC
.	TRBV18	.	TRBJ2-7	CASSPRWTAYEQYF	TGTGCCAGCTCACCACGGTGGACAGCCTACGAGCAGTACTTC
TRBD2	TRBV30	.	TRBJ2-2	CAWSPLSGRVTGELFF	TGTGCCTGGAGTCCCCTTAGCGGGAGGGTGACCGGGGAGCTGTTTTTT
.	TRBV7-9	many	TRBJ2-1	CASSPGQTGGSYNEQFF	TGTGCCAGCAGCCCAGGACAGACGGGAGGCTCCTACAATGAGCAGTTCTTC
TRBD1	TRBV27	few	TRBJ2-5	CASSLQGAEETQYF	TGTGCCAGCAGTTTGCAGGGGGCTGAAGAGACCCAGTACTTC
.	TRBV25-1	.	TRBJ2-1	CASSNEVASFNEQFF	TGTGCCAGCAGTAACGAGGTGGCATCTTTCAATGAGCAGTTCTTC
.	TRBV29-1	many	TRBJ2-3	CSVDRTWGDTQYF	TGCAGCGTTGATAGAACTTGGGGAGATACGCAGTATTTT
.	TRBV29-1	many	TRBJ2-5	CSVRRDSQETQYF	TGCAGCGTTAGAAGGGACTCGCAAGAGACCCAGTACTTC
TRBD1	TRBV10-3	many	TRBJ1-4	CAISPGQGGEKLFF	TGTGCCATCAGCCCGGGACAGGGCGGTGAAAAACTGTTTTTT
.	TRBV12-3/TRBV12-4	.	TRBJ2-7	CASGRDVSSYEQYF	TGTGCCAGCGGGCGGGACGTGAGCTCCTACGAGCAGTACTTC
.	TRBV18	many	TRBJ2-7	CASSPGAANEQYF	TGTGCCAGCTCACCCGGGGCGGCCAACGAGCAGTACTTC
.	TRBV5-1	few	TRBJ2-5	CASSIGGGGETQYF	TGCGCCAGCAGCATCGGGGGAGGCGGTGAGACCCAGTACTTC
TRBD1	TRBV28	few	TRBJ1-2	CASSLMTGEGAYGYTF	TGTGCCAGCAGCCTAATGACAGGGGAAGGGGCGTATGGCTACACCTTC
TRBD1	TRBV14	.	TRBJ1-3	CASSQGRPDRGSGNTIYF	TGTGCCAGCAGCCAAGGCCGACCGGACAGGGGGTCTGGAAACACCATATATTTT
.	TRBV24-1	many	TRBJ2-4	CASSRLVGIRAKNIQYF	TGTGCCTCCAGTCGATTGGTGGGGATTAGAGCCAAAAACATTCAGTACTTC
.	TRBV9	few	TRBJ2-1	CASSPTARDEYNEQFF	TGTGCCAGCAGCCCCACCGCCAGGGACGAATACAATGAGCAGTTCTTC
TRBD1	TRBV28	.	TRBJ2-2	CASSLVQGAATGELFF	TGTGCCAGCAGTTTAGTCCAGGGGGCTGCCACCGGGGAGCTGTTTTTT
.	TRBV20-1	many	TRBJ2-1	CSASSSAPSLNEQFF	TGCAGTGCTAGCTCTAGCGCCCCGTCACTCAATGAGCAGTTCTTC
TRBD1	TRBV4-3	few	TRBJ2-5	CASSQVQGAGGETQYF	TGCGCCAGCAGCCAAGTACAGGGGGCGGGTGGGGAGACCCAGTACTTC
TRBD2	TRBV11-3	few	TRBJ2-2	CASSPWTSRVTGELFF	TGTGCCAGCAGCCCTTGGACTAGTCGGGTCACCGGGGAGCTGTTTTTT
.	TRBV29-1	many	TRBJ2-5	CSVAKQETQYF	TGCAGCGTTGCCAAACAAGAGACCCAGTACTTC
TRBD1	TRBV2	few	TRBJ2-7	CASSAVGTGDSYEQYF	TGTGCCAGCAGTGCGGTTGGGACAGGGGACTCCTACGAGCAGTACTTC
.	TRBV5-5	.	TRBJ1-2	CASSLGPGNNYGYTF	TGTGCCAGCAGCTTGGGCCCAGGGAATAACTATGGCTACACCTTC
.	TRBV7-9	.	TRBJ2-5	CASSPRETQYF	TGTGCCAGCAGCCCCAGAGAGACCCAGTACTTC
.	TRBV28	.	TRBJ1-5	CASSGRQPNQPQHF	TGTGCCAGCAGTGGACGACAGCCCAATCAGCCCCAGCATTTT
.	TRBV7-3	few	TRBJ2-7	CASSLSYLSHTYEQYF	TGTGCCAGCAGCTTATCTTACCTTTCGCATACCTACGAGCAGTACTTC
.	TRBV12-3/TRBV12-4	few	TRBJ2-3	CASSPSSRGDTQYF	TGTGCCAGCAGCCCCTCGTCTAGGGGAGATACGCAGTATTTT
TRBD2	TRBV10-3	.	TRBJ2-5	CAISEFSLAGHQETQYF	TGTGCCATCAGTGAGTTCAGTCTAGCGGGCCACCAAGAGACCCAGTACTTC
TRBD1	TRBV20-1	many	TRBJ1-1	CSARRGEGAVTEAFF	TGCAGTGCTAGAAGGGGAGAGGGGGCCGTCACTGAAGCTTTCTTT
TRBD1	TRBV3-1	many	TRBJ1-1	CASSQRDRGTEAFF	TGTGCCAGCAGCCAACGGGACAGGGGAACTGAAGCTTTCTTT
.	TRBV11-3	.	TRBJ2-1	CASSDRHGSWAEQFF	TGTGCCAGCAGCGATCGGCACGGGAGTTGGGCTGAGCAGTTCTTC
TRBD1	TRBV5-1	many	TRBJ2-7	CASSPGQGFNEQYF	TGCGCCAGCAGTCCGGGACAGGGGTTCAACGAGCAGTACTTC
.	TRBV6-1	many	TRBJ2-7	CASTPEGPFYEQYF	TGTGCCAGCACTCCGGAGGGGCCTTTTTACGAGCAGTACTTC
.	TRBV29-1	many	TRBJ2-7	CSVGAGEFLQQYF	TGCAGCGTTGGGGCAGGGGAATTTTTACAGCAGTACTTC
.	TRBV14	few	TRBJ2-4	CASSPVVGTTGNIQYF	TGTGCCAGCAGCCCCGTTGTCGGGACAACGGGAAACATTCAGTACTTC
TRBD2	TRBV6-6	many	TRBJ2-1	CASKVAGEDEQFF	TGTGCCAGCAAGGTAGCGGGAGAAGATGAGCAGTTCTTC
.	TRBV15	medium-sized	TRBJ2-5	CATSPGAEQETQYF	TGTGCCACCAGCCCGGGGGCAGAACAAGAGACCCAGTACTTC
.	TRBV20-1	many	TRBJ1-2	CSARDGTLASIHHGYTF	TGCAGTGCTAGAGATGGAACTCTCGCGTCCATTCATCATGGCTACACCTTC
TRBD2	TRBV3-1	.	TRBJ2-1	CASSLGTSGYNEQFF	TGTGCCAGCAGCCTCGGGACTAGCGGGTACAATGAGCAGTTCTTC
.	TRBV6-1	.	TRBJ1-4	CASSKSRSSEKLFF	TGTGCCAGCAGTAAGAGTCGGAGCAGTGAAAAACTGTTTTTT
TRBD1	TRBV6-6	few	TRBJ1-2	CASSPDRDGYTF	TGTGCCAGCAGCCCGGACAGGGATGGCTACACCTTC
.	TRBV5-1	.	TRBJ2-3	CASSLASTGGGTDTQYF	TGCGCCAGCAGCTTGGCTTCGACTGGCGGCGGCACAGATACGCAGTATTTT
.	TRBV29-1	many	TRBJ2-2	CSVINTGELFF	TGCAGCGTTATTAACACCGGGGAGCTGTTTTTT
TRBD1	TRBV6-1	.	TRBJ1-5	CASRWGQGNQPQHF	TGTGCCAGCAGGTGGGGACAGGGCAATCAGCCCCAGCATTTT